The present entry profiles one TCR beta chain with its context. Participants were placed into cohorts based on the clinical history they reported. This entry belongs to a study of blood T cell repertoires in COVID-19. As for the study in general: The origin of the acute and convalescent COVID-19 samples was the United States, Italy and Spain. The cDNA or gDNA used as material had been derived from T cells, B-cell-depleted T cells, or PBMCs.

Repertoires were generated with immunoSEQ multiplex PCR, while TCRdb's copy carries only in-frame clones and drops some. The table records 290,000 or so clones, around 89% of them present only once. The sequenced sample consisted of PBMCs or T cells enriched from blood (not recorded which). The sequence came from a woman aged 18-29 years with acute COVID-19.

This CDR3 is CASSLGTDISPLHF. In DNA, the CDR3 is TGTGCCAGCAGCTTGGGGACAGATATTTCACCCCTCCACTTT. This sequence joins TRBV7-3 and TRBJ1-6, with 7 bases identical to TRBD1. Germline trimming cut 3 bases from V and 9 bases from J; bases unmatched to any gene: 5. The CDR3 consists of 14 residues. The germline V gene encodes CDR1 SGHTA and CDR2 FQGTGA.